This section outlines one T cell receptor beta chain sequence together with its context. In germline, CDR1 is SGHRS, CDR2 YFSETQ. Trimming cost V 2 bases and J 4 bases; bases outside gene matches: 9. This CDR3 region has 17 residues. The source of the sample is a study of blood T cells in healthy people across ages. A second PCR of about 7 to 12 cycles used a sample-barcoded 5' primer and a J-beta primer mix. Every molecule of cDNA carried a tag from a template-switch adaptor with 12 random nucleotides. TCRdb independently ran MiXCR on the 5' RACE reads; one entry per CDR3 protein. Here the sample spans over a million distinct CDR3 sequences, roughly 60% being singletons.

The sequencing input was blood. The chain couples TRBV5-1 to TRBJ1-2; TRBD1 matches 12 bases. The sequence was obtained from a young man in good health. CDR3 sequence reads: CASSFTGTGGAGYGYTF. CDR3 in DNA: TGCGCCAGCAGCTTTACCGGGACAGGGGGCGCGGGCTATGGCTACACCTTC.